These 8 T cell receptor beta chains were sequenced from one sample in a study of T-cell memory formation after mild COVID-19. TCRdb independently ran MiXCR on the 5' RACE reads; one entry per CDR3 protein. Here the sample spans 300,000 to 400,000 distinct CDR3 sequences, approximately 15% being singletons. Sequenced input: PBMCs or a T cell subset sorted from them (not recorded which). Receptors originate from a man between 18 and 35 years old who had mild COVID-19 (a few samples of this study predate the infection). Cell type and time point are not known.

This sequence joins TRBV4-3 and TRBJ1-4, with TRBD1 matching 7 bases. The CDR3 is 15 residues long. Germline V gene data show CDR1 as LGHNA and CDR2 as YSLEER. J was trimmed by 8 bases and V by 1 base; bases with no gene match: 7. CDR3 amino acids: CASSQGQGGDEKLFF. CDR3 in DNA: TGCGCCAGCAGCCAAGGACAGGGAGGAGACGAAAAACTGTTTTTT.

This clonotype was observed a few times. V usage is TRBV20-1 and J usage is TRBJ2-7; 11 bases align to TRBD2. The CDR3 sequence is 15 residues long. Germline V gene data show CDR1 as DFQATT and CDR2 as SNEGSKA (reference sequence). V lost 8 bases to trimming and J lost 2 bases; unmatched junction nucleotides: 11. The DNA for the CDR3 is TGCAGTATAGGGCCCGGGACTAGCGGTACCTACGAGCAGTACGTC. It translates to CSIGPGTSGTYEQYV.

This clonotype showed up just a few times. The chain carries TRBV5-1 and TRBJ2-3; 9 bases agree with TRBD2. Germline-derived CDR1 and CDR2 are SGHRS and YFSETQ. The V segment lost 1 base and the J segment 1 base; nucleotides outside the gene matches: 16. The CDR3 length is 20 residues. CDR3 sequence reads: CASSLRLPGLAYRRTDTQYF. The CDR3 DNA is TGCGCCAGCAGCTTGAGGCTACCGGGACTAGCCTACCGGCGCACAGATACGCAGTATTTT.

CDR3 protein: CASSVIFEAFF. The CDR3 DNA is TGTGCCAGCAGTGTTATATTTGAAGCTTTCTTT. This sequence joins TRBV2 and TRBJ1-1; D remains ambiguous. Germline CDR1 and CDR2: SNHLY and FYNNEI. V lost 4 bases to trimming and J lost 7 bases, with 7 bases between them. This CDR3 is built from 11 residues.

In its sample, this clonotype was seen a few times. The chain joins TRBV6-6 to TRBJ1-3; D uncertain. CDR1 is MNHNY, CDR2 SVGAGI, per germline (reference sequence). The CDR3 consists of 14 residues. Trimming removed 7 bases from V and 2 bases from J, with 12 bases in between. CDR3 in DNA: TGTGCCAGCACCCCGAGAGGGCCTGGAAACACCATATATTTT. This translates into CASTPRGPGNTIYF.

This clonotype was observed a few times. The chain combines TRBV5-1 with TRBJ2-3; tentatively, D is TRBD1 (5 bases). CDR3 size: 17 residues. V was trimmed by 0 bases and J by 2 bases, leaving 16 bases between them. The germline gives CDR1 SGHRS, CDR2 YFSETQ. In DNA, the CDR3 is TGCGCCAGCAGCTTGGCATCCAGGTCCAGGGACACAGATACGCAGTATTTT. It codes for CASSLASRSRDTDTQYF.

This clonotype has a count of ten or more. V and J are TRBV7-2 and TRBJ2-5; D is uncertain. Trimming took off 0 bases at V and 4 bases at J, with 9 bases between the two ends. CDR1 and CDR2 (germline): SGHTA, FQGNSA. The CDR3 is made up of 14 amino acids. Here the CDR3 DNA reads TGTGCCAGCAGCTTAGCACGTGTGGGAGAGACCCAGTACTTC. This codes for CASSLARVGETQYF.

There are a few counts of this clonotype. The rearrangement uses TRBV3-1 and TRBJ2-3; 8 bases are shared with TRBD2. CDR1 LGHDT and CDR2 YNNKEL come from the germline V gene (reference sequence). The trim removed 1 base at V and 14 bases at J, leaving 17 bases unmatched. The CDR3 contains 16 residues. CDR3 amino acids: CASSQGARRAGAPLYF. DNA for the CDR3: TGTGCCAGCAGCCAAGGTGCGAGAAGAGCGGGGGCCCCCTTGTATTTT.